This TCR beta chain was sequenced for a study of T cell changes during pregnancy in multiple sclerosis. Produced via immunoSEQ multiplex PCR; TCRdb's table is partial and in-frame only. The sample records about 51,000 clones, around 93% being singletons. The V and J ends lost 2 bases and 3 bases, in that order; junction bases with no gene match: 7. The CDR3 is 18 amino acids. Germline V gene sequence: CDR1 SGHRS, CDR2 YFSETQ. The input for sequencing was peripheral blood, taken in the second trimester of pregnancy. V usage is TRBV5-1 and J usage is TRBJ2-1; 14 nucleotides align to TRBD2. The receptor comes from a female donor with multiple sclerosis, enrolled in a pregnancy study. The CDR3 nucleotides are TGCGCCAGCAGCTTTCCGACTAGCGGGAGGGCCTACTACAATGAGCAGTTCTTC. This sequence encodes CASSFPTSGRAYYNEQFF.